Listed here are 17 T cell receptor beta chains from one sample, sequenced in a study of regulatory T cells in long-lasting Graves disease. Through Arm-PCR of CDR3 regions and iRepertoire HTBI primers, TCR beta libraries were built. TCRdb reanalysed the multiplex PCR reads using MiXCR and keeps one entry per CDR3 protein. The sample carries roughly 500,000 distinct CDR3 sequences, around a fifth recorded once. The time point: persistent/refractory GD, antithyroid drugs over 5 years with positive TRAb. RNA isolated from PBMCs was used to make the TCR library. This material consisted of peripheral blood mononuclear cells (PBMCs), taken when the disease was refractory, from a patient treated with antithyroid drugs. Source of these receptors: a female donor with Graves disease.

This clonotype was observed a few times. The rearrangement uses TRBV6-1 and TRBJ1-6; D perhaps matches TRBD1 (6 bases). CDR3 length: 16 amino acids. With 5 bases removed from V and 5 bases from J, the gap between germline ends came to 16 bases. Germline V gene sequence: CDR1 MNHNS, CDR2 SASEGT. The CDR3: CASSLTGGLDNSPLHF. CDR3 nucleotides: TGTGCCAGCAGTCTCACGGGGGGGCTGGATAATTCACCCCTCCACTTT.

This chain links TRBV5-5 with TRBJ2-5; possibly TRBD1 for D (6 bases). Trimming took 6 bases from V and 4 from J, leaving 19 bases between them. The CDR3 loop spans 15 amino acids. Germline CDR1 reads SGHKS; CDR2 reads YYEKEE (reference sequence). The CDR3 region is CASIPGQFPRETQYF. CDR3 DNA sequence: TGTGCCAGCATACCGGGACAATTCCCCCGAGAGACCCAGTACTTC.

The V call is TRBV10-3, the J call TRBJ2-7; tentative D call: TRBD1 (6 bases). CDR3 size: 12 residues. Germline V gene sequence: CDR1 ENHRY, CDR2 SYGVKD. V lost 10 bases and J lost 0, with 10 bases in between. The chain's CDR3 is CATRTASYEQYF. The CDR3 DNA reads TGTGCCACTCGGACAGCCTCCTACGAGCAGTACTTC.

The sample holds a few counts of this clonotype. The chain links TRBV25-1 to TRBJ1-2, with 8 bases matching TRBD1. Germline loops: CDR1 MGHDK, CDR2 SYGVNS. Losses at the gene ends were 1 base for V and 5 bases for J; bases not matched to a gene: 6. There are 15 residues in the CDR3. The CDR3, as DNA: TGTGCCAGCAGTGAATCCCAGGGGGCAAGTTATGGCTACACCTTC. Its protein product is CASSESQGASYGYTF.

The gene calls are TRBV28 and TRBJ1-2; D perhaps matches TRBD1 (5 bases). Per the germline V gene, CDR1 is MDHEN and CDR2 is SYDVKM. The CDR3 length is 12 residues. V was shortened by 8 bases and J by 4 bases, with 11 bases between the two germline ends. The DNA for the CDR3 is TGTGCCAGCGCCGGACAATTCTATGGCTACACCTTC. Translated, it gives CASAGQFYGYTF.

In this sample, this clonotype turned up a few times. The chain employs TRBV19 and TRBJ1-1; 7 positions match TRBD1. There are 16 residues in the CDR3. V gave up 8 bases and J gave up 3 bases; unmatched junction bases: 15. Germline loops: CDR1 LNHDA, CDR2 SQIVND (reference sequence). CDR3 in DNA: TGTGCCAGTTTGGGCCACAGGGGCGGGATGGACACTGAAGCTTTCTTT. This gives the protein CASLGHRGGMDTEAFF.

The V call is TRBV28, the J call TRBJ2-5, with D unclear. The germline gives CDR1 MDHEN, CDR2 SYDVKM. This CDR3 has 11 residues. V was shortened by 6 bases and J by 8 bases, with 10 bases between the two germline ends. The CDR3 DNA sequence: TGTGCCAGCAGATCCACACCTACCCAGTACTTC. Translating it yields CASRSTPTQYF. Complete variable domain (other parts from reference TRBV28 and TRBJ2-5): DVKVTQSSRYLVKRTGEKVFLECVQDMDHENMFWYRQDPGLGLRLIYFSYDVKMKEKGDIPEGYSVSREKKERFSLILESASTNQTSMYLCASRSTPTQYFGPGTRLLVL.

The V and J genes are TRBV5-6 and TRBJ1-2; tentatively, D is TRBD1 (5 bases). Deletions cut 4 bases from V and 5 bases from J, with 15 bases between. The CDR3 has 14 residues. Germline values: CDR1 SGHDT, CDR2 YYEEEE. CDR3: CASSLAGGSYGYTF. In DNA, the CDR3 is TGTGCCAGCAGCCTAGCTGGGGGATCATATGGCTACACCTTC.

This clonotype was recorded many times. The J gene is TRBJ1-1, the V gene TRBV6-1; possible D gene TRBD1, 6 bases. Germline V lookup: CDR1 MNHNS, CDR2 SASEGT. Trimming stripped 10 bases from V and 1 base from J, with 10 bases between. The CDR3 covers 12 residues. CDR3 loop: CAIGQWNTEAFF. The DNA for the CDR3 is TGTGCCATAGGACAGTGGAACACTGAAGCTTTCTTT.

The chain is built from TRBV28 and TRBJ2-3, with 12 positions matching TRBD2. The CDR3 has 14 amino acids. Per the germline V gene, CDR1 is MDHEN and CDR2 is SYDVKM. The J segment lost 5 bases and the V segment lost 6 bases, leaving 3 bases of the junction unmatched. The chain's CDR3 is CASSPLAGGDTQYF. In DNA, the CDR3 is TGTGCCAGCAGCCCACTAGCGGGGGGAGATACGCAGTATTTT. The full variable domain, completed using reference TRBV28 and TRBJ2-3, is DVKVTQSSRYLVKRTGEKVFLECVQDMDHENMFWYRQDPGLGLRLIYFSYDVKMKEKGDIPEGYSVSREKKERFSLILESASTNQTSMYLCASSPLAGGDTQYFGPGTRLTVL.

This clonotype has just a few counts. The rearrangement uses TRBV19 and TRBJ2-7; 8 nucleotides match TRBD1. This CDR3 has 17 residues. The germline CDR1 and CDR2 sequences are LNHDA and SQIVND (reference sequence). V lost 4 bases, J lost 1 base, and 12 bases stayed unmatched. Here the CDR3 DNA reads TGTGCCAGTAGTAGATCCATTGGGACAGGATCTTCCTACGAGCAGTACTTC. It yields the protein CASSRSIGTGSSYEQYF.

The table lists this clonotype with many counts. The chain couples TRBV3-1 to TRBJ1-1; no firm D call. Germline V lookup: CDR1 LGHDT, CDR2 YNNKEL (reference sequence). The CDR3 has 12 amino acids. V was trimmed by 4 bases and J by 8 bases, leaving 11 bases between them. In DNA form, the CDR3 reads TGTGCCAGCAGCCTGCTTGGTGTCGAAGCTTTCTTT. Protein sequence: CASSLLGVEAFF.

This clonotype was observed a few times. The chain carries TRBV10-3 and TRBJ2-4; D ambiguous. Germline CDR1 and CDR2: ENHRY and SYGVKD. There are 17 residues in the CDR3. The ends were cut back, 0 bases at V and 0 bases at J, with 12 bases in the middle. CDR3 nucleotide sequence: TGTGCCATCAGTGAGTCTTGGCAGACGGTAGCCAAAAACATTCAGTACTTC. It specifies CAISESWQTVAKNIQYF.

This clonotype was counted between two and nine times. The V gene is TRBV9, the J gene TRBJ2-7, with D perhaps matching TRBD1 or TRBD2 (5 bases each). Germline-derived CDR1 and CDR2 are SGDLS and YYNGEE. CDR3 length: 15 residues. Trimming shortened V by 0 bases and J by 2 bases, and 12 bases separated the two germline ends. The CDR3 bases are TGTGCCAGCAGCGTAGTTGGGACGGCTCCCTACGAGCAGTACTTC. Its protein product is CASSVVGTAPYEQYF.

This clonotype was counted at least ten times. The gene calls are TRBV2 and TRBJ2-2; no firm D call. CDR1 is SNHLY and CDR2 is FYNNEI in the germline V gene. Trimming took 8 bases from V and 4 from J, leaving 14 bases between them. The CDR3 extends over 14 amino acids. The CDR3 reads CASHGPLSTGELFF. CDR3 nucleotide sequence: TGTGCCAGCCACGGGCCACTCAGCACCGGGGAGCTGTTTTTT.

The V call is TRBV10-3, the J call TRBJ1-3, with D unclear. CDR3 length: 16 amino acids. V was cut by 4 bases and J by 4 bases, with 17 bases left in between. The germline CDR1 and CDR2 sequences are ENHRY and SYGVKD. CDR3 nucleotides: TGTGCCATCAGTGTGCCTGGACCCCGACCAGGAAACACCATATATTTT. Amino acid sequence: CAISVPGPRPGNTIYF.

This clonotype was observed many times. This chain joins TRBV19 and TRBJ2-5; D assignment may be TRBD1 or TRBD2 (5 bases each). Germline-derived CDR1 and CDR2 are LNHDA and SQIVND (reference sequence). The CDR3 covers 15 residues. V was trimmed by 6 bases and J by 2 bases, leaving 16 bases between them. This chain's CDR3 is CASSSVGAIQETQYF. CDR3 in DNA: TGTGCCAGTAGCAGTGTCGGGGCAATACAAGAGACCCAGTACTTC.